This TCR beta chain derives from a study of identical twins. This clonotype was counted at least ten times. Its antigen is not known. Broader study findings: Fewer insertions characterized abundant cord blood beta clonotypes, whereas memory repertoires showed none.

Donors uniformly comprised healthy Caucasians. TCRdb fed the 5' RACE reads into MiXCR, producing one record per CDR3 protein. Here the sample spans roughly 290,000 distinct CDR3 sequences, more than 6.5% being singletons. The V gene lost 5 bases and the J gene lost 4 bases, with 26 bases spanning the gap. CDR1 is SGHVS, CDR2 FQNEAQ, per germline. This CDR3 has 19 residues. These data also featured in a second study, about yellow fever vaccine responses in identical twins.

This TCR was recovered from a young woman in good health. The genes are TRBV7-8 and TRBJ2-2; D is unresolved. Sequencing was done on a sample of memory (CD45RO+) T cells sorted from blood. The CDR3 bases are TGTGCCAGCAGCCGTCTAAAGCAGAATAGAGTTGGCGGCACCGGGGAGCTGTTTTTT. Translated: CASSRLKQNRVGGTGELFF. Using reference TRBV7-8 and TRBJ2-2 for the parts outside the CDR3, the full variable domain is GAGVSQSPRYKVAKRGQDVALRCDPISGHVSLFWYQQALGQGPEFLTYFQNEAQLDKSGLPSDRFFAERPEGSVSTLKIQRTQQEDSAVYLCASSRLKQNRVGGTGELFFGEGSRLTVL.